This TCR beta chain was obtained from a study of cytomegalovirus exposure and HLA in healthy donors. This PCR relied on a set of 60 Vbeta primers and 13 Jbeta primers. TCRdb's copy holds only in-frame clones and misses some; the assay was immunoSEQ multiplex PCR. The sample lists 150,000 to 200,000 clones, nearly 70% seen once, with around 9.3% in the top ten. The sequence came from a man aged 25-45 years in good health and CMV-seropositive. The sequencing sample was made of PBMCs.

This CDR3 is CASSLGAGGTETQYF. The CDR3 DNA sequence: TGTGCCAGCAGCTTAGGGGCAGGGGGCACAGAGACCCAGTACTTC. The chain couples TRBV11-2 to TRBJ2-5; the match to TRBD1 covers 8 bases. V was clipped by 1 base and J by 4 bases; unmatched bases: 5. There are 15 residues in the CDR3. Germline V gene lookup returns CDR1 SGHAT and CDR2 FQNNGV.